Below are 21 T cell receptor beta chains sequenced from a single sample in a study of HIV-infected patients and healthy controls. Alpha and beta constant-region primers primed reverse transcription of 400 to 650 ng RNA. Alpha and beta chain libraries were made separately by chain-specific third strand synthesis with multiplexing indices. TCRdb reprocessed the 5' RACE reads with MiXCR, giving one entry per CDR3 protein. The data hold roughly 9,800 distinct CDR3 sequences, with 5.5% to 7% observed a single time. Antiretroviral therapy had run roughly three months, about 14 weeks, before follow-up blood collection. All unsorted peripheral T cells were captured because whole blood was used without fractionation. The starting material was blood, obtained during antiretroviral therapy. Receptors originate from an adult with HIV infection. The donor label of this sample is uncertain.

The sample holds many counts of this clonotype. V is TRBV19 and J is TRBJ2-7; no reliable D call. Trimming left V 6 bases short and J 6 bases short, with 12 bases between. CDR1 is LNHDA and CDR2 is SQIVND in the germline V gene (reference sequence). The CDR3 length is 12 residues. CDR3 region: CASSWGGAEQYF. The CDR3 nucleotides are TGTGCCAGTAGCTGGGGTGGCGCCGAGCAGTACTTC. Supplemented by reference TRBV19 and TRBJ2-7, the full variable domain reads DGGITQSPKYLFRKEGQNVTLSCEQNLNHDAMYWYRQDPGQGLRLIYYSQIVNDFQKGDIAEGYSVSREKKESFPLTVTSAQKNPTAFYLCASSWGGAEQYFGPGTRLTVT.

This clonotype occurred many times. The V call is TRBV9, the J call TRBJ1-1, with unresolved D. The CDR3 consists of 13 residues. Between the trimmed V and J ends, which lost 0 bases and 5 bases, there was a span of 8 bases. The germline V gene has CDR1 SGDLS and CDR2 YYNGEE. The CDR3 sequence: CASSVGVDTEAFF. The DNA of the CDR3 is TGTGCCAGCAGCGTAGGGGTCGATACTGAAGCTTTCTTT.

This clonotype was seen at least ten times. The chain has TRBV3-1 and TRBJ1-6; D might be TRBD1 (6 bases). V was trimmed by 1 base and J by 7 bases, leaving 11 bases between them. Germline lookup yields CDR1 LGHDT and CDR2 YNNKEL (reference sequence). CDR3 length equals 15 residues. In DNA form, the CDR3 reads TGTGCCAGCAGCCAAGGGGGTCAGGGGAATTCACCCCTCCACTTT. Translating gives CASSQGGQGNSPLHF.

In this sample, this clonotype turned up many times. The CDR3 DNA reads as TGTGCTAGTGGTTTGTTTACAGGGCCCGGAAACACCATATATTTT. This sequence encodes CASGLFTGPGNTIYF. The chain uses TRBV12-5 and TRBJ1-3; possible D gene TRBD1, 6 bases. CDR3 length equals 15 residues. In germline, CDR1 is LGHNT, CDR2 FRNRAP. Trimming left V 2 bases short and J 4 bases short, with 12 bases between.

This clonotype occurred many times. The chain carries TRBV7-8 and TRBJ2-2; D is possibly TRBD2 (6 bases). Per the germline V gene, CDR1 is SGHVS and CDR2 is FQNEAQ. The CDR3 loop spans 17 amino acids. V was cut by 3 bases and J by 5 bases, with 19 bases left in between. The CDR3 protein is CASSFPLGGIVTGELFF. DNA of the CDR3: TGTGCCAGCAGCTTCCCTCTCGGGGGTATTGTAACCGGGGAGCTGTTTTTT.

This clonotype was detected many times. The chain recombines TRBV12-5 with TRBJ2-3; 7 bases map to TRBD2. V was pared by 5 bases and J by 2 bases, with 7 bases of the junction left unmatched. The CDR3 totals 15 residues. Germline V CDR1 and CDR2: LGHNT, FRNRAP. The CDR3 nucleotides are TGTGCTAGTGGTCCCCAAGCGGGGAACACAGATACGCAGTATTTT. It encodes CASGPQAGNTDTQYF.

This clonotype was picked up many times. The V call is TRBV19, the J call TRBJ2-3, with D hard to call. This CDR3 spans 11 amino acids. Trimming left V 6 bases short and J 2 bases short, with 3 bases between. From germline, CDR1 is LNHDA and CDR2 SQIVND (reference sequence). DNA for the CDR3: TGTGCCAGTAGCTACACAGATACGCAGTATTTT. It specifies CASSYTDTQYF.

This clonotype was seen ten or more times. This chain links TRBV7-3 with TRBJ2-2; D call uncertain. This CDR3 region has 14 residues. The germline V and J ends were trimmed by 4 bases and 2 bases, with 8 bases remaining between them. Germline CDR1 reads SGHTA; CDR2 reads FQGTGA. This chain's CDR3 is CASSSGLNTGELFF. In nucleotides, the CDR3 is TGTGCCAGCAGCTCGGGTCTCAACACCGGGGAGCTGTTTTTT.

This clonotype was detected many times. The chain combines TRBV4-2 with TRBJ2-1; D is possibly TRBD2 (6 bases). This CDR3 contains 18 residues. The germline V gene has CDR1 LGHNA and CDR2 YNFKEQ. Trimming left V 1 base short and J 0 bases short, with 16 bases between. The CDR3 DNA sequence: TGTGCCAGCAGCCAAGCCCTGACAAAGACTAGCTCCTACAATGAGCAGTTCTTC. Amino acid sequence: CASSQALTKTSSYNEQFF.

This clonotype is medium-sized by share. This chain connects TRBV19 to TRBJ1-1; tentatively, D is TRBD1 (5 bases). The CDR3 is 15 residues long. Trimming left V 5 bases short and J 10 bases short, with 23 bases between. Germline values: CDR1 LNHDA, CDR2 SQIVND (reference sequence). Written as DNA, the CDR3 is TGTGCCAGTAGTCCCCGGGGGGTAGACTTTTCTGGAGCTTTCTTT. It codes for CASSPRGVDFSGAFF. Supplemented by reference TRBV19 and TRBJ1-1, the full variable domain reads DGGITQSPKYLFRKEGQNVTLSCEQNLNHDAMYWYRQDPGQGLRLIYYSQIVNDFQKGDIAEGYSVSREKKESFPLTVTSAQKNPTAFYLCASSPRGVDFSGAFFGQGTRLTVV.

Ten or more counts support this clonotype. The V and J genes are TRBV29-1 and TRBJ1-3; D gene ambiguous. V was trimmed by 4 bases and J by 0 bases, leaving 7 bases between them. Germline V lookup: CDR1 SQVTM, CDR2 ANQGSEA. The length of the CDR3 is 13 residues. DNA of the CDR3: TGCAGCGTTGTGACTGACTCTGGAAACACCATATATTTT. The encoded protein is CSVVTDSGNTIYF.

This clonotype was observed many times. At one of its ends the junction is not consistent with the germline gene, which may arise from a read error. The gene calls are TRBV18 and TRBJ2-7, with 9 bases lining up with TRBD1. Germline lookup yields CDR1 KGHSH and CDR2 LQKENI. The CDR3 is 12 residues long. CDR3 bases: TGTGCCAGCTCAGTTTCCGGGACAGGGAGTAACTTC. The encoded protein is CASSVSGTGSNF.

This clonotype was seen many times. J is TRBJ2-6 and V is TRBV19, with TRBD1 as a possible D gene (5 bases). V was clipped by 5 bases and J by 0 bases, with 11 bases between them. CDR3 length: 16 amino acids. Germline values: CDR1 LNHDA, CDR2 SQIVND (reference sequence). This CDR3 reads CASSPSGRSGANVLTF. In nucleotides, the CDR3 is TGTGCCAGTAGTCCCTCAGGGCGCTCTGGGGCCAACGTCCTGACTTTC.

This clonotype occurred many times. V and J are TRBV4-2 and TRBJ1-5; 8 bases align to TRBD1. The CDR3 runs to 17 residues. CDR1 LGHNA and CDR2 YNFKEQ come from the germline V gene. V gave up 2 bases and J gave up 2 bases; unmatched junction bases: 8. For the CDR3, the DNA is TGTGCCAGCAGCCAACTAGACAGGGGTGAGGGCAATCAGCCCCAGCATTTT. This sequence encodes CASSQLDRGEGNQPQHF.

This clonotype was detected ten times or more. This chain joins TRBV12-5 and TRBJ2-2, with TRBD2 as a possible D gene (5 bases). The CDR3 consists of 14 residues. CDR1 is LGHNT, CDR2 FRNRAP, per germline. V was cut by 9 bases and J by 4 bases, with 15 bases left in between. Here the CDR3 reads CASGPRAGTGELFF. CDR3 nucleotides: TGTGCTAGCGGTCCACGGGCGGGCACCGGGGAGCTGTTTTTT.

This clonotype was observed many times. CDR3 coding DNA: TGTGCCAGCAGCTTAGACAGGACTGAGAAACTGTTTTTT. Translated, it gives CASSLDRTEKLFF. V usage is TRBV7-2 and J usage is TRBJ1-4; perhaps TRBD1 as D (5 bases). The CDR3 sequence is 13 residues long. Trimming shortened V by 1 base and J by 11 bases, and 11 bases separated the two germline ends. CDR1 is SGHTA, CDR2 FQGNSA, per germline.

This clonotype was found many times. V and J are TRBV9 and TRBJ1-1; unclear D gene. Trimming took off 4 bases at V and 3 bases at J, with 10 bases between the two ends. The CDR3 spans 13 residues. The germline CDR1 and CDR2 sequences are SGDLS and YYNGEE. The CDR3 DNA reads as TGTGCCAGCAGCAGGCTAAGAGACACTGAAGCTTTCTTT. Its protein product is CASSRLRDTEAFF. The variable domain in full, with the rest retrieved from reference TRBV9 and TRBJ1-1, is DSGVTQTPKHLITATGQRVTLRCSPRSGDLSVYWYQQSLDQGLQFLIQYYNGEERAKGNILERFSAQQFPDLHSELNLSSLELGDSALYFCASSRLRDTEAFFGQGTRLTVV.

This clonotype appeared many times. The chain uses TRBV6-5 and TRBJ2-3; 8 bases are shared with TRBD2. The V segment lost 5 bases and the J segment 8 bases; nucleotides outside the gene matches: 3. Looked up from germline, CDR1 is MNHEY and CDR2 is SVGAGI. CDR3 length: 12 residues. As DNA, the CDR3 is TGTGCCAGCAGTCCCGGGGGGGGTACGCAGTATTTT. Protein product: CASSPGGGTQYF.

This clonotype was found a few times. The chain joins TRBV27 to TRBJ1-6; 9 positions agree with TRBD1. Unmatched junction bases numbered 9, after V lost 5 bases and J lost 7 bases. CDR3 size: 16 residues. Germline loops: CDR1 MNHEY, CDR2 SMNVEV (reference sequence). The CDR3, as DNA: TGTGCCAGCAGTCAAGGGACAGGGAGGAGGAATTCACCCCTCCACTTT. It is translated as CASSQGTGRRNSPLHF.

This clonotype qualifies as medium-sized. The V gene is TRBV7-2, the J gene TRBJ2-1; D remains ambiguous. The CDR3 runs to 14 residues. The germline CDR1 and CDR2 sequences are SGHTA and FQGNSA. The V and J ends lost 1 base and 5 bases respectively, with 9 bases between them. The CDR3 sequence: CASSLEATNNEQFF. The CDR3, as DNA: TGTGCCAGCAGCTTAGAGGCAACTAACAATGAGCAGTTCTTC.

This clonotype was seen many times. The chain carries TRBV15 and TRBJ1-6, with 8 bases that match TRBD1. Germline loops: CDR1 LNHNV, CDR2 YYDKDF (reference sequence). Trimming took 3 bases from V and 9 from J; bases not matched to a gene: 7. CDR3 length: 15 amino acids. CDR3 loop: CATSRDRVGGSPLHF. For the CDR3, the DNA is TGTGCCACCAGCAGGGACAGGGTAGGGGGTTCACCCCTCCACTTT.